This T cell receptor beta chain was captured in a study of identical twins (dated by TCRdb to about 2016). For the wider study: To test whether fetal clonotypes persist, this study deep-sequenced TCR alpha and beta repertoires from monozygotic twins, from unrelated adults of various ages, and from cord blood. To rule out contamination, replicate twin experiments were performed at different times with different library preparation protocols. The research as a whole found: Abundant cord blood beta clonotypes had fewer insertions, young adult naive repertoires showed a similar but weaker trend, and memory repertoires showed no such trend. Out-of-frame TCR alpha sharing in monozygotic twins was systematically underestimated by recombination models, whereas sharing between unrelated individuals was in agreement with the recombination models. Zero-insertion analyses could be partly confounded by invariant T cells such as MAIT and iNKT, though diverse VJ usage argued against such confounding for most clonotypes. Out-of-frame TCR alpha sequences shared between twins showed an excess of low generation-probability sequences compared with coincidental sharing between unrelated individuals. Because the same donors could not be followed over many years, conclusions were based on cross-sectional statistical analysis. A weaker excess of twin sharing was found in beta out-of-frame sequences because the signal-to-noise ratio was lowered by fewer shared sequences.

This clonotype was picked up a small number of times. No antigen is known for it. No qualities accompany the bases; no much larger clone lies one base away. The protocol used for the library was 5' RACE. Sequencing took place on an Illumina HiSeq 2000. A universal primer binding site was introduced by template switching, and a unique molecular identifier was present in the final cDNA, enabling accurate counting of TCR cDNA molecules. First-strand cDNA for TCR alpha and beta chains was synthesized from specific primers in the conserved constant-segment region. To control for contamination, each cDNA library was double barcoded with a SMART-Mk sample barcode plus Illumina barcodes. Two successive PCR steps introduced TruSeq adapter sequences along with Illumina sample barcodes. Sequencing of the TCR alpha and beta cDNA libraries was done on the Illumina HiSeq platform using custom primers. Concerning the study's data processing: MiGEC was used to process raw reads and extract unique molecular identifiers, and MiXCR was used to find CDR3 positions. Recombination models were inferred per individual with the repgenHMM and IGoR tools using an EM algorithm. The tcR package in R was used for shared clonotype analysis, with sharing normalized by the product of cloneset sizes. To study raw recombination without the effects of thymic and clonal selection, out-of-frame nonproductive sequences were analyzed. TCRdb reanalyzed the raw reads on its own, using fastp at Q25 for trimming and MiXCR for clone calling, and kept in-frame beta chains. Under each unique CDR3 protein, matching rows form one entry showing the most common genes and DNA. The V and J calls follow TCRdb's processing rather than the paper's. The sample has some 790,000 distinct CDR3 sequences on record, around a sixth of them singletons. Roughly 14% of the sample goes to the ten largest clones.

There are 14 amino acids in the CDR3, from cysteine to phenylalanine inclusive. Only the CDR3 part of the read is kept: 42 bases, read in frame from the first base. The trim is 3 bases for V and 1 base for J, with a gap of 10 bases between the germline ends. In the germline V gene, CDR1 corresponds to SGHRS and CDR2 to YFSETQ. All donors were healthy Caucasians. Three pairs of female monozygotic twins, all aged about 18 to 30 years, were included in the twin cohort. Peripheral blood mononuclear cells were the source from which RNA for the TCR libraries was isolated. The same specimen was also included in a second study, on T cells expressing NK-cell markers. According to the second study: Three sorted T-cell subsets (CD3+CD56+NKG2C+, CD3+CD56+NKG2C- and CD3+CD56-NKG2C+) from fewer than 10 donors had their TCR beta-chain repertoires profiled. Seven of the eight sequenced donors were HCMV-seropositive and one was HCMV-seronegative. To restrict sorting to alphabetaTCR-expressing T cells, an anti-gammadeltaTCR antibody was added in several experiments. In 6 or 7 donors, the dominant CD3+CD56+NKG2C+ clonotypes ranked among the top 10 CD8+ clonotypes, making up about 1.0-7.5% of CD8+ T cells. Those dominant clonotypes were again the most abundant among CD3+CD56-NKG2C+ cells in a few donors, at roughly 25-60.1%. It remained unclear whether the expanded NKG2C-expressing T cell clones were specific for HCMV antigens. The eight sequenced donors were randomly selected healthy volunteers, three men and five women. HCMV serostatus was determined by detecting HCMV-specific IgG in serum with a commercial ELISA kit. For roughly 6 donors, bulk peripheral blood T-cell repertoires were also sequenced from unsorted PBMC. MIGEC handled demultiplexing of the reads and grouping by UMI, while MiTCR was used to assemble and quantify clonotypes. To exclude erroneous sequences, any TCR cDNA sequence not supported by at least two reads was discarded. The tcR package was used for downstream repertoire analysis, and clonotypes were matched between fractions using CDR3 nucleotide sequence together with V segment. Antigen specificity was annotated against VDJdb with VDJmatch, allowing one amino acid substitution in CDR3.

This receptor chain uses TRBV5-1 and TRBJ1-1, with an unclear D gene assignment. The clonotype was recovered from a woman aged 18-29 years in good health. Source material: PBMCs. The DNA reads TGCGCCAGCAGCTGGATTGCCAGGAACACTGAAGCTTTCTTT. It specifies CASSWIARNTEAFF.